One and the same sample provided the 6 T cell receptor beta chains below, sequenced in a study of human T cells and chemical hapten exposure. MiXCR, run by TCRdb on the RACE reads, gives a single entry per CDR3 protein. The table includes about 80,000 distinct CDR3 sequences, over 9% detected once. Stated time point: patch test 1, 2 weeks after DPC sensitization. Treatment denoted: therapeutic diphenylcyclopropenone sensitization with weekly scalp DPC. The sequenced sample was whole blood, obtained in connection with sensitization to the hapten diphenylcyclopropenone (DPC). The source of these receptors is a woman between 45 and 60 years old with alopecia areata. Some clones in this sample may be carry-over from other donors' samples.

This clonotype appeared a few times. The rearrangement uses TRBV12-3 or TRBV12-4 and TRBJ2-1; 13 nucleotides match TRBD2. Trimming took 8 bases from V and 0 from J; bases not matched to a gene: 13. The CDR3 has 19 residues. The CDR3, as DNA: TGTGCCAGCGGTCGCCGCGGGACTAGCGGGGCACGCTCCTACAATGAGCAGTTCTTC. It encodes CASGRRGTSGARSYNEQFF.

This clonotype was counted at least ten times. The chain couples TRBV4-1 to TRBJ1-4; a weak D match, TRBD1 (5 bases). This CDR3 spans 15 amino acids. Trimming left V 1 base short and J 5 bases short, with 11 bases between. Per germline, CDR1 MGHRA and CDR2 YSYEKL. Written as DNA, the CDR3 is TGCGCCAGCAGCCAAGTATCTTCAGGGAATGAAAAACTGTTTTTT. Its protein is CASSQVSSGNEKLFF.

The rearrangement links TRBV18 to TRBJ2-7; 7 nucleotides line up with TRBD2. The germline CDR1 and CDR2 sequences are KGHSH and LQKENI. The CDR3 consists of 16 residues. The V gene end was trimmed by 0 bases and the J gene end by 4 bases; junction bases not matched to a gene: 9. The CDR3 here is CASSPPSGGGRYEQYF. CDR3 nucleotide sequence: TGTGCCAGCTCACCACCCTCGGGCGGGGGACGGTACGAGCAGTACTTC.

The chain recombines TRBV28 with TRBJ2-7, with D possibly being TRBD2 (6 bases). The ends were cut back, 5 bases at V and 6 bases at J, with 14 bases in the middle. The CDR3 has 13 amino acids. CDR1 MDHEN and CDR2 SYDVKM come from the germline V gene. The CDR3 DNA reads TGTGCCAGCAGTCCCGGGGGAATAGGCGAGCAGTACTTC. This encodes CASSPGGIGEQYF.

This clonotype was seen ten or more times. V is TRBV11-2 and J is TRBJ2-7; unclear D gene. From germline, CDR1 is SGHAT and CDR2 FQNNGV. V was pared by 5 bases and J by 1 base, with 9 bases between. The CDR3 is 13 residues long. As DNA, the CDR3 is TGTGCCAGCAGCCGTGCAAGATCCTACGAGCAGTACTTC. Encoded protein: CASSRARSYEQYF.

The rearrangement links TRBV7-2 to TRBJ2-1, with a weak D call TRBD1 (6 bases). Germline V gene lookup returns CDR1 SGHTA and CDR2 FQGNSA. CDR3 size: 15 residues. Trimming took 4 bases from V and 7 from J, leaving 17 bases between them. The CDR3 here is CASSSRDTYRNEQFF. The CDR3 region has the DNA TGTGCCAGCAGCTCCCGGGACACCTACCGAAATGAGCAGTTCTTC.